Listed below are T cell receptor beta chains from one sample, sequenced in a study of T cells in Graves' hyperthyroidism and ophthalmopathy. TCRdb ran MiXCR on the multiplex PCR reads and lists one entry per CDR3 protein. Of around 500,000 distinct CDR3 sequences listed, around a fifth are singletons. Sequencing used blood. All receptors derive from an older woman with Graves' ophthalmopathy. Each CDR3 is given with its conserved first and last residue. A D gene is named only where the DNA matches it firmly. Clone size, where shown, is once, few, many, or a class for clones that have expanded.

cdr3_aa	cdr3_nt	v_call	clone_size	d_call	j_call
CASNSPGDRAEKLFF	TGTGCCAGCAACTCACCTGGGGACAGGGCTGAAAAACTGTTTTTT	TRBV7-9	few	TRBD1	TRBJ1-4
CASSERGARGYGYTF	TGTGCCAGCAGTGAACGGGGGGCTAGAGGCTATGGCTACACCTTC	TRBV2	many	-	TRBJ1-2
CASNWQGAREQYF	TGTGCCAGCAATTGGCAGGGGGCACGCGAGCAGTACTTC	TRBV6-1	-	TRBD1	TRBJ2-7
CASSLNGKSRETQYF	TGTGCCAGCAGCTTAAACGGCAAGAGCCGAGAGACCCAGTACTTC	TRBV7-3	-	-	TRBJ2-5
CSAGQGNSYGYTF	TGCAGTGCTGGACAGGGAAACAGCTATGGCTACACCTTC	TRBV20-1	-	TRBD1	TRBJ1-2
CASSQVLAYSYEQYF	TGTGCCAGCAGCCAAGTACTAGCGTACTCCTACGAGCAGTACTTC	TRBV3-1	-	TRBD2	TRBJ2-7
CASSSIVDNEQFF	TGCGCCAGCAGCTCCATAGTAGACAATGAGCAGTTCTTC	TRBV5-1	-	-	TRBJ2-1
CASSQGTASYEQYF	TGTGCCAGCAGCCAAGGAACAGCCTCCTACGAGCAGTACTTC	TRBV3-1	-	-	TRBJ2-7
CASSGSRTGELFF	TGTGCCAGCAGCGGGTCTAGGACCGGGGAGCTGTTTTTT	TRBV9	-	-	TRBJ2-2
CASSESGTGGLGGTPQHF	TGCGCCAGCAGTGAGTCCGGGACAGGAGGATTGGGGGGTACGCCCCAGCATTTT	TRBV10-2	-	TRBD1	TRBJ1-5
CASSLRLAGVLPPSYEQYF	TGTGCCAGCAGTCTGAGACTAGCGGGAGTATTGCCCCCCTCCTACGAGCAGTACTTC	TRBV28	many	TRBD2	TRBJ2-7
CASSFWGEQFF	TGTGCCAGCAGTTTTTGGGGTGAGCAGTTCTTC	TRBV28	-	-	TRBJ2-1
CASSEEGNTIYF	TGTGCCAGCAGTGAAGAGGGAAACACCATATATTTT	TRBV2	few	-	TRBJ1-3
CASRPRQGDQPQHF	TGCGCCAGCAGACCCAGACAGGGGGATCAGCCCCAGCATTTT	TRBV10-2	few	TRBD1	TRBJ1-5
CASSVGAVSNQPQHF	TGTGCCAGCAGCGTAGGGGCAGTTAGCAATCAGCCCCAGCATTTT	TRBV9	-	-	TRBJ1-5
CASRLYPDPTSSQYPQYF	TGTGCCAGCAGGCTTTATCCGGATCCGACTTCCTCCCAGTATCCGCAGTATTTT	TRBV7-3	few	-	TRBJ2-3
CASRLRGGNQPQHF	TGTGCCAGCAGGCTGCGGGGTGGCAATCAGCCCCAGCATTTT	TRBV6-1	many	-	TRBJ1-5
CASSLRSGRSYEQFF	TGCGCCAGCAGCTTACGTAGCGGGAGATCCTACGAGCAGTTCTTC	TRBV5-1	-	TRBD2	TRBJ2-1
CASSQGQTYGYTF	TGTGCCAGCAGTCAGGGACAGACCTATGGCTACACCTTC	TRBV12-3/TRBV12-4	many	TRBD1	TRBJ1-2
CAIRTEAFTDTQYF	TGTGCCATCAGGACAGAAGCTTTCACAGATACGCAGTATTTT	TRBV6-1	-	-	TRBJ2-3
CASSLVGTGIPNTEAFF	TGCGCCAGCAGCTTGGTAGGGACAGGGATCCCCAACACTGAAGCTTTCTTT	TRBV5-1	-	TRBD1	TRBJ1-1
CASSWGGPEETQYF	TGCGCCAGCAGCTGGGGAGGGCCGGAGGAGACCCAGTACTTC	TRBV5-1	few	TRBD2	TRBJ2-5
CASSQGQGTYTGELFF	TGCGCCAGCAGCCAAGGACAGGGGACCTACACCGGGGAGCTGTTTTTT	TRBV4-1	once	TRBD1	TRBJ2-2
CATSKLGGMDNEQFF	TGTGCCACCAGCAAACTCGGGGGGATGGACAATGAGCAGTTCTTC	TRBV15	-	TRBD2	TRBJ2-1
CASSKSPGVIYTEAFF	TGTGCCAGCTCAAAATCTCCAGGGGTCATCTACACTGAAGCTTTCTTT	TRBV18	few	-	TRBJ1-1
CASSLFGKNIQYF	TGTGCCAGCAGTTTATTCGGCAAAAACATTCAGTACTTC	TRBV28	-	-	TRBJ2-4
CASSQGGLDRDTEAFF	TGTGCCAGCAGCCAAGGGGGGCTGGACAGGGACACTGAAGCTTTCTTT	TRBV3-1	-	TRBD1	TRBJ1-1
CASSPVGTRDDYTDTQYF	TGTGCCAGCAGTCCAGTGGGGACCCGGGACGACTACACAGATACGCAGTATTTT	TRBV6-1	-	-	TRBJ2-3
CSARQQGTGGRGYTF	TGCAGTGCTAGACAACAAGGGACAGGGGGACGTGGCTACACCTTC	TRBV20-1	many	TRBD1	TRBJ1-2
CASSLNAYSEQFF	TGTGCCAGCAGCTTAAATGCTTACAGTGAGCAGTTCTTC	TRBV11-2	-	-	TRBJ2-1
CASTRNGGGGAYGYTF	TGTGCCAGCACCCGTAACGGTGGCGGGGGCGCCTATGGCTACACCTTC	TRBV2	-	-	TRBJ1-2
CASSPLGGRGPYEQYF	TGTGCCAGCAGCCCGTTGGGGGGCAGGGGGCCCTACGAGCAGTACTTC	TRBV14	-	TRBD1	TRBJ2-7
CAISGQGSTEAFF	TGTGCCATCAGCGGACAGGGGTCCACTGAAGCTTTCTTT	TRBV10-3	-	TRBD1	TRBJ1-1
CAGRDRGTTNYGYTF	TGTGCCGGCCGGGACAGGGGCACTACTAACTATGGCTACACCTTC	TRBV6-2/TRBV6-3	-	TRBD1	TRBJ1-2
CASWGSTDTQYF	TGTGCCAGCTGGGGGAGCACAGATACGCAGTATTTT	TRBV6-1	many	-	TRBJ2-3
CAISVAGAFNEQFF	TGTGCCATCAGTGTAGCGGGAGCCTTCAATGAGCAGTTCTTC	TRBV10-3	-	TRBD2	TRBJ2-1
CASSLVGGQGGETQYF	TGTGCCAGCAGCTTAGTTGGGGGACAGGGGGGGGAGACCCAGTACTTC	TRBV7-2	-	TRBD1	TRBJ2-5
CASSVTVKSLGGGHGELFF	TGTGCCAGCAGCGTAACCGTCAAATCGTTGGGGGGAGGGCACGGGGAGCTGTTTTTT	TRBV9	-	TRBD2	TRBJ2-2
CAWSVWRGRATGELFF	TGTGCCTGGAGTGTTTGGCGCGGGAGGGCCACCGGGGAGCTGTTTTTT	TRBV30	-	TRBD2	TRBJ2-2
CASSLTSGPREQYF	TGTGCCAGCAGCTTGACTAGCGGCCCCCGGGAGCAGTACTTC	TRBV12-3/TRBV12-4	few	TRBD2	TRBJ2-7
CASSRIAGVNYNEQFF	TGTGCCAGCAGTCGGATAGCGGGAGTCAATTACAATGAGCAGTTCTTC	TRBV11-3	few	TRBD2	TRBJ2-1
CAWALLQGSYEQYF	TGTGCCTGGGCCCTTCTACAGGGATCCTACGAGCAGTACTTC	TRBV30	-	-	TRBJ2-7
CASTQTSDYYNEQFF	TGTGCCAGTACACAGACGTCGGACTACTACAATGAGCAGTTCTTC	TRBV19	few	-	TRBJ2-1
CASSERALGETQYF	TGTGCCAGCAGTGAGCGGGCTCTGGGAGAGACCCAGTACTTC	TRBV6-1	many	-	TRBJ2-5
CAWAYRRYEQYF	TGTGCCTGGGCCTATAGGAGATACGAGCAGTACTTC	TRBV30	-	-	TRBJ2-7
CSARRDPQSVEQFF	TGCAGTGCTAGGCGGGATCCTCAGTCGGTTGAGCAGTTCTTC	TRBV20-1	-	-	TRBJ2-1
CASLARDNYNEQFF	TGTGCCAGTCTAGCCCGGGACAATTACAATGAGCAGTTCTTC	TRBV11-2	-	-	TRBJ2-1
CATRLYDTGELFF	TGTGCCACCAGACTTTACGACACCGGGGAGCTGTTTTTT	TRBV24-1	few	-	TRBJ2-2
CASSDAGGRTEAFF	TGTGCCAGCAGTGACGCGGGGGGTAGGACTGAAGCTTTCTTT	TRBV6-1	-	-	TRBJ1-1
CASSYDRTNQPQHF	TGTGCCAGCAGTTACGACAGGACTAATCAGCCCCAGCATTTT	TRBV6-2/TRBV6-3	-	-	TRBJ1-5